This T cell receptor beta chain was sequenced for a study of T cell responses to AZD1222 COVID-19 vaccine. Background on the study: It was second doses at about 4 or about 12 weeks that were pooled. Regarding the study as a whole: Females outnumbered males among donors, who were mostly white British; clonal diversity was possibly underestimated.

There are 12 residues in the CDR3. Germline V gene lookup returns CDR1 MDHEN and CDR2 SYDVKM. V was pared by 1 base and J by 11 bases, with 11 bases between. The protocol was immunoSEQ multiplex PCR, while the TCRdb copy is restricted to in-frame clones and leaves out a portion. Among 85,000 to 100,000 clones listed, about 72% were seen once. With respect to this clone: Its antigen is unidentified.

Sequencing used peripheral blood, obtained on day 0 of AZD1222 vaccination. The chain is built from TRBV28 and TRBJ1-1; D is uncertain. This receptor was taken from an adult in good health. CDR3 in DNA: TGTGCCAGCAGTTTATACTACGATGACGCTTTCTTT. Amino acids: CASSLYYDDAFF.